The clone carrying this T cell receptor beta chain has a handful of counts. Via MiXCR, TCRdb re-called the reads, giving one row per CDR3 protein. The profile covers around 550,000 distinct CDR3 sequences, with about 30% appearing a single time and approximately 13% taken by the ten largest. With V trimmed by 5 bases and J by 9 bases, 17 bases remained unmatched. Per the germline V gene, CDR1 is SGHTA and CDR2 is FQGNSA. The CDR3 is 17 amino acids. The data stem from a study of T cell repertoires in cytomegalovirus infection. Sequenced: PBMCs. The V gene is TRBV7-2, the J gene TRBJ2-1; TRBD2 matches 9 bases. This sequence originates from a human donor in good health (CMV status not recorded). Some clones in this sample may be carry-over from other donors' samples. CDR3 residues: CASSQRNPALTSGEQFF. CDR3 bases: TGTGCCAGCAGCCAAAGGAACCCCGCCCTGACTAGCGGTGAGCAGTTCTTC.